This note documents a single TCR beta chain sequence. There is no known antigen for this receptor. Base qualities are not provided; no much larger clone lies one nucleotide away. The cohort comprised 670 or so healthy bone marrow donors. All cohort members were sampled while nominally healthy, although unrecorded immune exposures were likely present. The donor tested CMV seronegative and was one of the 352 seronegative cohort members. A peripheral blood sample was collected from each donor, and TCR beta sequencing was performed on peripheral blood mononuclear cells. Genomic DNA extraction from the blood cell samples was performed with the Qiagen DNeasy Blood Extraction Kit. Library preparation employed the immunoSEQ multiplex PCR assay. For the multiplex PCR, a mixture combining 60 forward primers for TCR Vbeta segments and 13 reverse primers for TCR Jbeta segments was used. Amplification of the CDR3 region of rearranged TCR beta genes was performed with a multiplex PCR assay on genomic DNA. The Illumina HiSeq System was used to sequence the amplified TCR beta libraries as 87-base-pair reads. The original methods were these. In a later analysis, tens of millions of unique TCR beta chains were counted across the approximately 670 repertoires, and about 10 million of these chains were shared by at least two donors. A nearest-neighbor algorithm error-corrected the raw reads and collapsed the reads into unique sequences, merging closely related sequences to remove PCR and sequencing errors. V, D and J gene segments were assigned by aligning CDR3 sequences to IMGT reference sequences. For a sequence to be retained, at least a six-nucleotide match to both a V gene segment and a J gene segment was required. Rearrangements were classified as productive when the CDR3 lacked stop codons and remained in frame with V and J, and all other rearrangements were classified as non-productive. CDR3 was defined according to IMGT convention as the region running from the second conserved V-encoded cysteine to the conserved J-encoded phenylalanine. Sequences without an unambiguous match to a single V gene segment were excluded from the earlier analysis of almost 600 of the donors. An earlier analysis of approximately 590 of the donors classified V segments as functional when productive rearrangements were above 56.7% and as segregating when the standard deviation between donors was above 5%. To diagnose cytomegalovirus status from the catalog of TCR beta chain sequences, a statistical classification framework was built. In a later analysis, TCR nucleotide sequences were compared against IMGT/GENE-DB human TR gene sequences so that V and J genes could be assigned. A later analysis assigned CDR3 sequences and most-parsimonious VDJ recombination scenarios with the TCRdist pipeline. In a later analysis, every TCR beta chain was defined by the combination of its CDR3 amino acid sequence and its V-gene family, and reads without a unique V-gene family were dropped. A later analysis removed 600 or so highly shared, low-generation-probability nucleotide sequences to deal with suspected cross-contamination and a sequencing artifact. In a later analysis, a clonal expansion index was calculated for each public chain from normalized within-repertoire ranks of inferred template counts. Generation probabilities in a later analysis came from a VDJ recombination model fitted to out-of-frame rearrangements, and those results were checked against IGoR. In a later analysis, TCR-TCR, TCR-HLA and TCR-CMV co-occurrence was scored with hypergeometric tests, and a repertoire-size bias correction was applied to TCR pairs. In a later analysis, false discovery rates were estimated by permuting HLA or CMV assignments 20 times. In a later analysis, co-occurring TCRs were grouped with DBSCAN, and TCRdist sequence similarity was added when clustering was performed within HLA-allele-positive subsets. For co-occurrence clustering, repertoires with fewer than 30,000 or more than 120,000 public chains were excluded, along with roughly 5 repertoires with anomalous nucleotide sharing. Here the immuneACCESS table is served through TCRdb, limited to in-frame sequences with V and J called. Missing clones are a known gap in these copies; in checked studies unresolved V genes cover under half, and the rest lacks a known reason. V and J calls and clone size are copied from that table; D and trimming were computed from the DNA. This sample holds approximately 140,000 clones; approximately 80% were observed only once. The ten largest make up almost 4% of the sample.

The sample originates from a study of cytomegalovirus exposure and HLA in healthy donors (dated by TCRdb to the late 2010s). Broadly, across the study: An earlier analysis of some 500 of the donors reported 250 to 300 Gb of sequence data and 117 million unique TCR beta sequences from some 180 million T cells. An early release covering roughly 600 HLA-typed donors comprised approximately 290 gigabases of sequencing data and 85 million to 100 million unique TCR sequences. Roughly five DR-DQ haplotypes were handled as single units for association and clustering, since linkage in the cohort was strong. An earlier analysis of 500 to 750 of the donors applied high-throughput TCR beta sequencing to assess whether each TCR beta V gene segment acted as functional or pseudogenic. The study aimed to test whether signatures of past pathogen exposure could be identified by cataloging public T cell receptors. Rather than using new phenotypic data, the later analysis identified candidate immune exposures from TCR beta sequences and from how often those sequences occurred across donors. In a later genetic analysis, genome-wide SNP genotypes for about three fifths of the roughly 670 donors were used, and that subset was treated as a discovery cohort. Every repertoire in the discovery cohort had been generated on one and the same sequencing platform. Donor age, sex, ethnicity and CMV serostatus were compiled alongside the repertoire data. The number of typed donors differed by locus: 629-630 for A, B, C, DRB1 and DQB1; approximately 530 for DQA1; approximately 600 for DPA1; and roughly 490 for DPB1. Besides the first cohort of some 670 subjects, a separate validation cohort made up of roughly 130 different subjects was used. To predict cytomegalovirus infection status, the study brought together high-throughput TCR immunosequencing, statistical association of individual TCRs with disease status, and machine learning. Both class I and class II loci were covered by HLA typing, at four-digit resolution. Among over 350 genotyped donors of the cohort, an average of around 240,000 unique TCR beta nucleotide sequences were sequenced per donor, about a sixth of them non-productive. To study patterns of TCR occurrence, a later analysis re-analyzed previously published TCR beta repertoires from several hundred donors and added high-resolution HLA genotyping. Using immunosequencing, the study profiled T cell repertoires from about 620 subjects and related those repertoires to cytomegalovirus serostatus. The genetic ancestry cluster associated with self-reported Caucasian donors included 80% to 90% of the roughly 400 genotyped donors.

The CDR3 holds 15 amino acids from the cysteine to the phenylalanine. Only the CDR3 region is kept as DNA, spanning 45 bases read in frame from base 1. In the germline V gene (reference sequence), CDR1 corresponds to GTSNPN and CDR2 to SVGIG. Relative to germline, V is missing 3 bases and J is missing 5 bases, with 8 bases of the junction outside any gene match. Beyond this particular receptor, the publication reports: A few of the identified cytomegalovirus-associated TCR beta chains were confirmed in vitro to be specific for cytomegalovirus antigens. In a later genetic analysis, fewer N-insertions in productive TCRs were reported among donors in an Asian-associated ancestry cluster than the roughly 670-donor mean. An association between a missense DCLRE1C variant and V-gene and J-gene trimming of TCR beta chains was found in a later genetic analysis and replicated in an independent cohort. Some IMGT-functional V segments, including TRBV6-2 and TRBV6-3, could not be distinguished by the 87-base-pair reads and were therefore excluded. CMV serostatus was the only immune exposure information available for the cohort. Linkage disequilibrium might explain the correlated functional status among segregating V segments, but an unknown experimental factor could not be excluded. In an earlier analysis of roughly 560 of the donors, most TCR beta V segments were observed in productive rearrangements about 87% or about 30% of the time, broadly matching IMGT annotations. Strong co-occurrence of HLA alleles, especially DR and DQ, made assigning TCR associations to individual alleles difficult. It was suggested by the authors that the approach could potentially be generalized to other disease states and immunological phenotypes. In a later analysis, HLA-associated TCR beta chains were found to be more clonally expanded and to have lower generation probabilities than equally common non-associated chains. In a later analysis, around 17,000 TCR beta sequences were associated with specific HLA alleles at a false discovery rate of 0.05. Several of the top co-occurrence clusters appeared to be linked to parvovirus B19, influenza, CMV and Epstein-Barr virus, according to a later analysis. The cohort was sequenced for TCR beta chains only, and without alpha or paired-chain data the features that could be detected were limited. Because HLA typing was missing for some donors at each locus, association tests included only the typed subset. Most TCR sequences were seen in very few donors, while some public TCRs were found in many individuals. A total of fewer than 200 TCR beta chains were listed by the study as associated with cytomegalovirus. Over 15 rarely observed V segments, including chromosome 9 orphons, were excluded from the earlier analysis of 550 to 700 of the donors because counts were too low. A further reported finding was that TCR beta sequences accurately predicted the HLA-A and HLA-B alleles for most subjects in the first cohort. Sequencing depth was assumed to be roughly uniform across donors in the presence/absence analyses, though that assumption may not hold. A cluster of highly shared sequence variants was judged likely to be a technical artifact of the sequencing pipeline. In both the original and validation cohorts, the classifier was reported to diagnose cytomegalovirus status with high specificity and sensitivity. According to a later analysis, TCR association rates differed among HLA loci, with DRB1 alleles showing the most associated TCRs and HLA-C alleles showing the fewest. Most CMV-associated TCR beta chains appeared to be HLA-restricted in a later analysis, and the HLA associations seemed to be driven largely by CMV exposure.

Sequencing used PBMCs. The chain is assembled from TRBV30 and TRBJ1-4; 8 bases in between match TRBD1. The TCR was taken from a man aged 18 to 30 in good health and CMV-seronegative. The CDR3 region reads CAWSAGQGGNEKLFF. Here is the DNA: TGTGCCTGGAGCGCAGGACAGGGAGGAAATGAAAAACTGTTTTTT.